Presented here are 30 T cell receptor beta chains from one specimen sequenced in a study of T cell responses to AZD1222 COVID-19 vaccine. Produced via immunoSEQ multiplex PCR; TCRdb's table is partial and in-frame only. Of about 150,000 clones listed, 85% to 95% are singletons. The specimen comprised peripheral blood, sampled 28 days after the second AZD1222 dose. The receptors here all came from an adult who received the AZD1222 COVID-19 vaccine.

The chain uses TRBV6-1 and TRBJ1-4; no firm D call. V lost 2 bases and J lost 7, with 8 bases in between. Germline V CDR1 and CDR2: MNHNS, SASEGT. CDR3 length: 13 residues. CDR3 loop: CASSENSLEKLFF. In DNA form, the CDR3 reads TGTGCCAGCAGTGAAAACAGCCTTGAAAAACTGTTTTTT.

The gene calls are TRBV7-2 and TRBJ2-6; 10 bases agree with TRBD1. The length of the CDR3 is 18 residues. Germline assignment: CDR1 SGHTA and CDR2 FQGNSA. The ends lost 3 bases at V and 0 bases at J; junction bases unmatched: 5. In DNA, the CDR3 is TGTGCCAGCAGCTTTGTTGGGACAGGGGTCTCTGGGGCCAACGTCCTGACTTTC. This translates into CASSFVGTGVSGANVLTF. Together with reference TRBV7-2 and TRBJ2-6, the CDR3 gives the full variable domain: GAGVSQSPSNKVTEKGKDVELRCDPISGHTALYWYRQSLGQGLEFLIYFQGNSAPDKSGLPSDRFSAERTGGSVSTLTIQRTQQEDSAVYLCASSFVGTGVSGANVLTFGAGSRLTVL.

The chain links TRBV11-3 to TRBJ2-7; 8 bases map to TRBD2. Germline values: CDR1 SGHNT, CDR2 YENEEA. The ends lost 1 base at V and 6 bases at J; junction bases unmatched: 8. This CDR3 has 15 amino acids. The CDR3 bases are TGTGCCAGCAGCTTAGCGGCCAGGGCGGGAGGCGAGCAGTACTTC. Amino acid sequence: CASSLAARAGGEQYF.

The V gene is TRBV7-9, the J gene TRBJ2-3, with 9 bases lining up with TRBD1. The CDR3 runs to 17 residues. Germline values: CDR1 SEHNR, CDR2 FQNEAQ (reference sequence). The V segment lost 5 bases and the J segment 3 bases; nucleotides outside the gene matches: 12. Written as DNA, the CDR3 is TGTGCCAGCAGCCTCTGGTACGGGACAGGGATTACAGATACGCAGTATTTT. It yields the protein CASSLWYGTGITDTQYF.

Regarding this clone: Other DNA sequences of this sample code for an identical CDR3. V is TRBV6-5 and J is TRBJ1-2; TRBD1 matches 8 bases. Germline CDR1 reads MNHEY; CDR2 reads SVGAGI. This CDR3 contains 14 residues. With V trimmed by 5 bases and J by 3 bases, 5 bases remained unmatched. Here the CDR3 DNA reads TGTGCCAGCAGTCTCGACAGGGGAGACTATGGCTACACCTTC. Protein sequence: CASSLDRGDYGYTF.

The rearrangement links TRBV2 to TRBJ1-1, with D uncertain. V lost 8 bases to trimming and J lost 4 bases, with 14 bases between them. Per the germline V gene, CDR1 is SNHLY and CDR2 is FYNNEI. This CDR3 region has 13 residues. DNA of the CDR3: TGTGCCAGCGTACTTGATGGAGGCACTGAAGCTTTCTTT. This encodes CASVLDGGTEAFF.

The V gene is TRBV15, the J gene TRBJ1-5; perhaps TRBD1 as D (5 bases). V was pared by 0 bases and J by 6 bases, with 15 bases between. The CDR3 extends over 16 amino acids. CDR1 is LNHNV and CDR2 is YYDKDF in the germline V gene (reference sequence). For the CDR3, the DNA is TGTGCCACCAGCAGAGATTTCGGCAGGGTGGCTCAGCCCCAGCATTTT. Encoded protein: CATSRDFGRVAQPQHF.

The genes are TRBV5-4 and TRBJ2-3; D not certain. V was trimmed by 1 base and J by 3 bases, leaving 6 bases between them. The CDR3 totals 13 residues. Germline values: CDR1 SGHNT, CDR2 YYREEE (reference sequence). The CDR3 here is CASSLTVTDTQYF. The CDR3 region has the DNA TGTGCCAGCAGCTTGACAGTTACAGATACGCAGTATTTT.

The CDR3 DNA follows: TGCGCCAGCAGCCCCGCTGTGGTGGTGGGAGAAAAACTGTTTTTT. Its protein is CASSPAVVVGEKLFF. The rearrangement uses TRBV5-1 and TRBJ1-4; no clear D gene. The CDR3 is 15 residues long. Germline CDR1 reads SGHRS; CDR2 reads YFSETQ. V lost 4 bases, J lost 8 bases, and 18 bases lay in between.

J is TRBJ1-2 and V is TRBV3-1 (or the pseudogene TRBV3-2), with D possibly TRBD1 on 6 matching bases. The V end lost 1 base, the J end lost 6 bases, and 12 bases lay between the germline ends. This CDR3 contains 14 residues. Germline assignment: CDR1 LGHDT and CDR2 YNNKEL (reference sequence). CDR3 in DNA: TGTGCCAGCAGCCAAGGTCCGACAGGCGATGGCTACACCTTC. Its translation: CASSQGPTGDGYTF.

Notes on this clone: Within the sample, other DNA sequences also encode this same CDR3. CDR3 loop: CASSFRGGNSPLHF. The DNA of the CDR3 is TGTGCCAGCAGCTTCAGGGGAGGCAATTCACCCCTCCACTTT. The J gene is TRBJ1-6, the V gene TRBV5-4; D is perhaps TRBD1 (6 bases). The CDR3 runs to 14 residues. Trimming shortened V by 2 bases and J by 7 bases, and 10 bases separated the two germline ends. Germline V gives CDR1 SGHNT, CDR2 YYREEE (reference sequence).

The chain uses TRBV28 and TRBJ2-3; 7 bases are shared with TRBD2. V lost 1 base and J lost 5; bases outside the gene matches: 6. The CDR3 totals 15 residues. Germline values: CDR1 MDHEN, CDR2 SYDVKM. CDR3 DNA: TGTGCCAGCAGTTTATACCTGGGGGGGGGAGATACGCAGTATTTT. This gives the protein CASSLYLGGGDTQYF.

This clone appeared once. Here the CDR3 DNA reads TGTGCCAGTAGTATTCTGGGCGGGGGGGCACAGGAGCAGTACTTC. It translates to CASSILGGGAQEQYF. This rearrangement joins TRBV19 to TRBJ2-7, with TRBD2 matching over 9 bases. The V and J ends lost 3 bases and 7 bases, in that order; junction bases with no gene match: 10. The CDR3 runs to 15 residues. Germline CDR1 is LNHDA and CDR2 is SQIVND (reference sequence).

J is TRBJ1-1 and V is TRBV7-6, with D perhaps TRBD1 (6 bases). The CDR3 length is 15 residues. Trimming stripped 5 bases from V and 8 bases from J, with 21 bases between. Germline CDR1 is SGHVS and CDR2 is FNYEAQ. The CDR3 sequence: CASSPSEQGVREAFF. DNA for the CDR3: TGTGCCAGCAGCCCCTCAGAACAGGGCGTAAGGGAAGCTTTCTTT.

This clone occurred once. The chain uses TRBV5-1 and TRBJ2-3, with 11 bases lining up with TRBD2. Germline assignment: CDR1 SGHRS and CDR2 YFSETQ. V trimming: 0 bases; J trimming: 2 bases; junction bases outside the gene matches: 8. The CDR3 has 18 residues. In nucleotides, the CDR3 is TGCGCCAGCAGCTTGGGTTCCTATAGCGGGGGGGCCACAGATACGCAGTATTTT. Amino acid sequence: CASSLGSYSGGATDTQYF.

This clone was counted a single time. The rearrangement joins TRBV28 to TRBJ1-3; D unresolved. CDR3 length: 13 amino acids. The V end was cut by 6 bases, the J end by 8 bases, with 14 bases between. The V gene's germline CDR1 is MDHEN and CDR2 SYDVKM. The CDR3, as DNA: TGTGCCAGCAGCAAACAGTGGACGGACACCATATATTTT. Protein: CASSKQWTDTIYF.

The chain is built from TRBV9 and TRBJ1-4; weak D call: TRBD1 (6 bases). CDR1 SGDLS and CDR2 YYNGEE come from the germline V gene. This CDR3 contains 15 residues. V lost 0 bases and J 6 bases, leaving 12 bases between the germline ends. The CDR3 DNA is TGTGCCAGCAGCGTAGGGGGGGCTTCTGATGAAAAACTGTTTTTT. The encoded protein is CASSVGGASDEKLFF.

This clone was observed once. The chain employs TRBV19 and TRBJ1-1; D gene uncertain. V was trimmed by 3 bases and J by 7 bases, leaving 12 bases between them. There are 13 residues in the CDR3. Germline V gene data show CDR1 as LNHDA and CDR2 as SQIVND (reference sequence). CDR3 sequence reads: CASSMTIRLEAFF. CDR3 nucleotide sequence: TGTGCCAGTAGTATGACCATAAGACTTGAAGCTTTCTTT.

The rearrangement links TRBV7-9 to TRBJ1-3, with a weak D call TRBD1 (6 bases). V lost 2 bases to trimming and J lost 4 bases, with 9 bases between them. CDR1 is SEHNR, CDR2 FQNEAQ, per germline (reference sequence). CDR3 length equals 14 residues. The CDR3 protein is CASSLTGSGNTIYF. In DNA, the CDR3 is TGTGCCAGCAGCTTAACAGGGAGCGGAAACACCATATATTTT.

The chain is built from TRBV6-1 and TRBJ1-5; no reliable D call. Trimming left V 2 bases short and J 1 base short, with 9 bases between. The CDR3 runs to 15 residues. The germline V gene encodes CDR1 MNHNS and CDR2 SASEGT. CDR3 sequence: CASSELPRSNQPQHF. In DNA, the CDR3 is TGTGCCAGCAGTGAACTACCAAGAAGCAATCAGCCCCAGCATTTT.

The V gene is TRBV6-4, the J gene TRBJ1-2; 9 bases match TRBD1. This CDR3 has 14 amino acids. J was trimmed by 8 bases and V by 6 bases; bases with no gene match: 10. Germline values: CDR1 MRHNA, CDR2 SNTAGT. CDR3 region: CASSQEQGAGGYTF. As DNA, the CDR3 is TGTGCCAGCAGCCAGGAACAGGGGGCGGGAGGCTACACCTTC.

The V and J genes are TRBV6-2 or TRBV6-3 and TRBJ1-5; possible D gene TRBD1, 5 bases. Germline loops: CDR1 MNHEY, CDR2 SVGEGT. V lost 4 bases and J lost 6, with 10 bases in between. The CDR3 is made up of 13 amino acids. CDR3 DNA sequence: TGTGCCAGCAGTTCCAGGGTAGGTCAGCCCCAGCATTTT. It codes for CASSSRVGQPQHF.

This rearrangement joins TRBV6-5 to TRBJ1-4; D not resolved. The CDR3 consists of 13 residues. The ends were cut back, 1 base at V and 5 bases at J, with 5 bases in the middle. Germline lookup yields CDR1 MNHEY and CDR2 SVGAGI. The CDR3 loop is CASSYWENEKLFF. CDR3 nucleotides: TGTGCCAGCAGTTACTGGGAAAATGAAAAACTGTTTTTT.

V gene TRBV29-1 combines with J gene TRBJ2-2; maybe TRBD1 (6 bases). V lost 7 bases to trimming and J lost 2 bases, with 8 bases between them. The CDR3 runs 12 residues. In germline, CDR1 is SQVTM, CDR2 ANQGSEA. The CDR3 reads CSGTANTGELFF. The DNA for the CDR3 is TGCAGCGGGACAGCTAACACCGGGGAGCTGTTTTTT.

The chain recombines TRBV28 with TRBJ1-5, with TRBD1 identical over 10 bases. The CDR3 is made up of 15 amino acids. Germline trimming cut 5 bases from V and 0 bases from J; bases unmatched to any gene: 1. Germline CDR1 MDHEN, CDR2 SYDVKM. CDR3 DNA: TGTGCCAGCAGTCGACAGGGGGCTAGCAATCAGCCCCAGCATTTT. It translates to CASSRQGASNQPQHF.

The chain uses TRBV9 and TRBJ1-6, with D perhaps matching TRBD1 (5 bases). Germline V gene sequence: CDR1 SGDLS, CDR2 YYNGEE. The CDR3 sequence is 16 residues long. Trimming took 3 bases from V and 5 from J, leaving 15 bases between them. CDR3 loop: CASSGKGLVDNSPLHF. The DNA of the CDR3 is TGTGCCAGCAGCGGGAAGGGGCTAGTGGATAATTCACCCCTCCACTTT.

The chain uses TRBV3-1 (or the pseudogene TRBV3-2) and TRBJ1-1; tentatively, D is TRBD1 (5 bases). Looked up from germline, CDR1 is LGHDT and CDR2 is YNNKEL (reference sequence). The CDR3 loop spans 14 amino acids. Between the trimmed V and J ends, which lost 3 bases and 3 bases, there was a span of 11 bases. The CDR3 spells CASSQYMGDTEAFF. The DNA of the CDR3 is TGTGCCAGCAGCCAGTACATGGGGGACACTGAAGCTTTCTTT.

This clone was recorded only once. The CDR3 region has the DNA TGTGCCAGCAGGCGACAGCCTAACACTGAAGCTTTCTTT. It encodes CASRRQPNTEAFF. The rearrangement links TRBV6-6 to TRBJ1-1; TRBD1 is a possible D gene (5 bases). The CDR3 totals 13 residues. Germline-derived CDR1 and CDR2 are MNHNY and SVGAGI (reference sequence). V shed 6 bases and J shed 2 bases, with 10 bases lying between them.

This clone occurred once. The rearrangement joins TRBV5-1 to TRBJ1-2; no clear D gene. Per the germline V gene, CDR1 is SGHRS and CDR2 is YFSETQ. The ends were cut back, 1 base at V and 4 bases at J, with 11 bases in the middle. The CDR3 consists of 14 residues. CDR3 DNA: TGCGCCAGCAGCTTGAATGGACTGTCCTATGGCTACACCTTC. It is translated as CASSLNGLSYGYTF.

The gene calls are TRBV19 and TRBJ1-2; TRBD1 aligns across 10 bases. J gave up 4 bases and V 8 bases, and 7 bases lay outside the gene matches. The CDR3 runs 14 residues. CDR1 and CDR2 from the germline V gene are LNHDA and SQIVND (reference sequence). For the CDR3, the DNA is TGTGCCAGTGTTCCGGGACAGGGGTCCTATGGCTACACCTTC. It is translated as CASVPGQGSYGYTF.